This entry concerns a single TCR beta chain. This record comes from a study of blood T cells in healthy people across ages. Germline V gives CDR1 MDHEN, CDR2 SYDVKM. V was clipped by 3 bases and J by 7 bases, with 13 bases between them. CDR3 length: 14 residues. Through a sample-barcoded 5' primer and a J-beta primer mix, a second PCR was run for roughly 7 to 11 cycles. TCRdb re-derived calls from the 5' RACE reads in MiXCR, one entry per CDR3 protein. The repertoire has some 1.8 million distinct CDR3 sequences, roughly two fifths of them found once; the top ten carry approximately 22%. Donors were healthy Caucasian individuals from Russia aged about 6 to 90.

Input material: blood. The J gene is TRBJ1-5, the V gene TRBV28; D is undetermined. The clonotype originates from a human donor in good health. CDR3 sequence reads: CASSFEEVGQPQHF. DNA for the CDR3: TGTGCCAGCAGTTTTGAGGAGGTGGGGCAGCCCCAGCATTTT.